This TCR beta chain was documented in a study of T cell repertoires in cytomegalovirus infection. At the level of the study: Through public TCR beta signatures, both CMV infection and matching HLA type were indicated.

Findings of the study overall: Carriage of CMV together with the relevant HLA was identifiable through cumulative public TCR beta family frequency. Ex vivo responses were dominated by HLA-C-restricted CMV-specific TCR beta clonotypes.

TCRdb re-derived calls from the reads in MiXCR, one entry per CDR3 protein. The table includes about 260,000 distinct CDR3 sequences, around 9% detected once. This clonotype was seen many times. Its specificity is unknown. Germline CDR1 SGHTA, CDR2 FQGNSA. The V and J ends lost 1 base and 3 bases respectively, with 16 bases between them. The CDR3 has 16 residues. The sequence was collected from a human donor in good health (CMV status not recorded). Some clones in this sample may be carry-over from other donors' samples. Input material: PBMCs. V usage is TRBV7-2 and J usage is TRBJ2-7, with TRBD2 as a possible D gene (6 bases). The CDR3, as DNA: TGTGCCAGCAGCTTAGACCTCGGGAGTAGAATCTACGAGCAGTACTTC. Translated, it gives CASSLDLGSRIYEQYF. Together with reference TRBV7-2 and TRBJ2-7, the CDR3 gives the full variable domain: GAGVSQSPSNKVTEKGKDVELRCDPISGHTALYWYRQSLGQGLEFLIYFQGNSAPDKSGLPSDRFSAERTGGSVSTLTIQRTQQEDSAVYLCASSLDLGSRIYEQYFGPGTRLTVT.